This TCR beta chain was documented in a study of regulatory T cells in long-lasting Graves disease. Study information: Over 5 years on antithyroid drugs plus positive TSH receptor antibodies marked Graves' disease as persistent.

Findings and limits, study-wide: The number of shared public clonotypes was higher in persistent patients (2,741) than new patients (more than 850).

Arm-PCR of CDR3 regions and iRepertoire HTBI primers were used to build TCR beta libraries. TCRdb re-called the multiplex PCR reads through MiXCR, storing one row per CDR3 protein. The top ten clones hold under 25% of a sample with fewer than 400,000 distinct CDR3 sequences, more than 20% of them seen once. CDR1 is KGHDR and CDR2 is SFDVKD in the germline V gene. The V gene lost 0 bases and the J gene lost 2 bases, with 6 bases spanning the gap. This CDR3 comprises 15 residues. Time point: persistent/refractory GD, antithyroid drugs over 5 years with positive TRAb. From PBMCs, RNA was extracted and then used to make the TCR library. American Thyroid Association guidelines were used to diagnose Graves' disease. A remark on this clonotype: The antigen remains unidentified.

This chain uses TRBV24-1 with TRBJ2-2; no reliable D call. This TCR derives from a female donor with Graves disease. This material consisted of peripheral blood mononuclear cells (PBMCs), taken when the disease was refractory, from a patient treated with antithyroid drugs. The CDR3, as DNA: TGTGCCACCAGTGATTTGTACAGTAACACCGGGGAGCTGTTTTTT. Its protein product is CATSDLYSNTGELFF.